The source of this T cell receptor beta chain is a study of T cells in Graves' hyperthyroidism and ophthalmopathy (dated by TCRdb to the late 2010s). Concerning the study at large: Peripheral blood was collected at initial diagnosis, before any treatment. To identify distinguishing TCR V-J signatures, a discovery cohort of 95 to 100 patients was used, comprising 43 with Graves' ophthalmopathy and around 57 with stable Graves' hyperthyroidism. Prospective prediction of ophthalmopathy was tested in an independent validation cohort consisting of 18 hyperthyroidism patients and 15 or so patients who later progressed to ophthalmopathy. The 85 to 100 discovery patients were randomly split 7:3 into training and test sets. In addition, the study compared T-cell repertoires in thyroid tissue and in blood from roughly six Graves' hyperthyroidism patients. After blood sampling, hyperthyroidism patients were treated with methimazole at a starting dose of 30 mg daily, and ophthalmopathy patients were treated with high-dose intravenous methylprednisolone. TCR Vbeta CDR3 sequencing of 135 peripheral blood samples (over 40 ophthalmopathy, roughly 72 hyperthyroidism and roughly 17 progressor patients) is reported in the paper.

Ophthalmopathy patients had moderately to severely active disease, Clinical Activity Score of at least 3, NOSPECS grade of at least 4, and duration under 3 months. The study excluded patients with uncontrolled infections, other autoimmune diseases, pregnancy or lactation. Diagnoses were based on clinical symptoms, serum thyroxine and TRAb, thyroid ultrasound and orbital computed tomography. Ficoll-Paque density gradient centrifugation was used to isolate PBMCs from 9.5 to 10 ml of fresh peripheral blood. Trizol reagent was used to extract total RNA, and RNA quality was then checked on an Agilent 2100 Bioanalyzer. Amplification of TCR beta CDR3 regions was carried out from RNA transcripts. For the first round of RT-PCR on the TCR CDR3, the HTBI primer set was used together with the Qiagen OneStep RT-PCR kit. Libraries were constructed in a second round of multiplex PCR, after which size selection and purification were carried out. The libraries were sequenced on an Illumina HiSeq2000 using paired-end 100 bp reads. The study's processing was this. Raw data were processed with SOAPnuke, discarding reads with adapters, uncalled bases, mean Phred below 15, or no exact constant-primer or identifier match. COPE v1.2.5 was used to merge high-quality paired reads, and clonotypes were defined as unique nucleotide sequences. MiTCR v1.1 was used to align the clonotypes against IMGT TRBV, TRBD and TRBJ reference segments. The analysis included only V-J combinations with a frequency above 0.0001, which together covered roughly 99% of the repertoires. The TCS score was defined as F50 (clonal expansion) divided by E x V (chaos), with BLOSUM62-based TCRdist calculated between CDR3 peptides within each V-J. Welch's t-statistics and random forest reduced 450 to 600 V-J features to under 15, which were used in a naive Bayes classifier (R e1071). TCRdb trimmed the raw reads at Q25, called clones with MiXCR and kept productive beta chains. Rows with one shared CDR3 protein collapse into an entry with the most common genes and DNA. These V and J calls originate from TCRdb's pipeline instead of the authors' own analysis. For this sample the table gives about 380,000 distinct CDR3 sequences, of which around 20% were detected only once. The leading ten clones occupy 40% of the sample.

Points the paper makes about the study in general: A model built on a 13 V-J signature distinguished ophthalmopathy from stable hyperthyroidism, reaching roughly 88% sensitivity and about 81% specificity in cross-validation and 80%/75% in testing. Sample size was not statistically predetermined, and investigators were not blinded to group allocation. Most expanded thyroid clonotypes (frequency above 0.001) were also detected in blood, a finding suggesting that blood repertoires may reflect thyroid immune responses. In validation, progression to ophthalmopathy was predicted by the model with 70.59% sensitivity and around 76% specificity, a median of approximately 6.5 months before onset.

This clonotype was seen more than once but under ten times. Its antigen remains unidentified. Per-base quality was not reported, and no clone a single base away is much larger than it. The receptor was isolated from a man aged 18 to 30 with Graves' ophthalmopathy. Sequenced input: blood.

The nucleotide sequence reads as follows: TGTGCCAGCAGTGGCCTCCTCAGCGGGGAGCTGTTTTTT. Its coded protein is CASSGLLSGELFF. The chain is made from TRBV7-2 and TRBJ2-2, with no confident D gene call. V loses 6 bases, J loses 7 bases, and the germline ends lie 12 bases apart. From the germline V gene, CDR1 is SGHTA and CDR2 is FQGNSA. The CDR3 holds 13 amino acids from the cysteine to the phenylalanine. Left in the record is the CDR3 DNA by itself, 39 bases read in frame from the first base.